This TCR beta chain was captured by sequencing in a study of shared T cell receptors in the human thymus. The protocol was immunoSEQ multiplex PCR, while the TCRdb copy is restricted to in-frame clones and leaves out a portion. The data hold 500,000 to 850,000 clones, with about 90% observed a single time. Germline lookup yields CDR1 SGDLS and CDR2 YYNGEE. V was cut by 0 bases and J by 5 bases, with 11 bases left in between. The length of the CDR3 is 15 residues. These data were likewise used in another study, on human thymus T cells. As that study records: Donor material was obtained from healthy Finnish infants undergoing corrective surgery for congenital heart defects. Corrective heart surgery yielded the resections from which the thymus tissue came. Across thymic and blood repertoires, the usage of V and J genes appeared to be biased. Unrelated people showed highly overlapping thymic repertoires, related research reported.

This receptor was identified in a boy younger than two with a congenital heart defect. The source material was thymocytes. This rearrangement joins TRBV9 to TRBJ2-2; a possible D gene is TRBD2 (7 bases). CDR3 amino acids: CASSVEGGLTGELFF. CDR3 nucleotide sequence: TGTGCCAGCAGCGTAGAGGGGGGGCTAACCGGGGAGCTGTTTTTT.